This T cell receptor (beta chain) originates from a study of cytomegalovirus exposure and HLA in healthy donors. Germline V CDR1 and CDR2: SGDLS, YYNGEE. V shed 4 bases, J shed 0 bases, and the junction held 5 bases outside the gene matches. The CDR3 loop spans 15 amino acids. The PCR contained 60 Vbeta and 13 Jbeta primers. TCRdb's copy holds only in-frame clones and misses some; the assay was immunoSEQ multiplex PCR. The data show around 130,000 clones, around 72% seen once. Turning to this clone: Its antigen remains unknown.

Although they were nominally healthy when sampled, donors likely had unrecorded immune exposures. Study-level points and caveats: Among the CMV-associated chains, three were confirmed in vitro as specific for CMV antigens. Earlier analysis looked at TCR beta V segments, and most were productive about 90% or about 30% of the time. The study found most TCR sequences rare, yet found some public TCRs in many donors.

This TCR derives from a woman in her thirties or forties in good health and CMV-seronegative. The chain joins TRBV9 to TRBJ2-7, with TRBD1 matching 9 bases. Sequenced: PBMCs. The DNA for the CDR3 is TGTGCCAGCAGCCCACTGGGACAGGGCTCCTACGAGCAGTACTTC. This sequence encodes CASSPLGQGSYEQYF.